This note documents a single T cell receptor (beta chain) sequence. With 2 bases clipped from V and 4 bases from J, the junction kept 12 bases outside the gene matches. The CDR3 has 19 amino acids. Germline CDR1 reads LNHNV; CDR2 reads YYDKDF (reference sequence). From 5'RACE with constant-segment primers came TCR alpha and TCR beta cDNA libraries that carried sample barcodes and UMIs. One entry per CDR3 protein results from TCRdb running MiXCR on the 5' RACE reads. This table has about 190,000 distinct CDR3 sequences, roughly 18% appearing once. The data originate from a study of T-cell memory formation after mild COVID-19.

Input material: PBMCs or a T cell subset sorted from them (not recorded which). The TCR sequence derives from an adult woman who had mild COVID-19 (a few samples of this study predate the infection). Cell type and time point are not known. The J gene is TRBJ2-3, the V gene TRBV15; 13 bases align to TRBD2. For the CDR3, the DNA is TGTGCCACCAGCAGAAGAGAACTAGCGGGAGGGCCTGGGTCAGATACGCAGTATTTT. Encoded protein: CATSRRELAGGPGSDTQYF.